This T cell receptor (beta chain) was sequenced in a study of shared clonotypes between healthy human individuals (dated by TCRdb to 2020 to 2022). Study-wide context: The cohort included a few men and a couple of women between 18 and 49 years of age. The study deeply sequenced blood TCR repertoires of about 5 healthy adults to estimate repertoire size and the extent of clonotype sharing between individuals. Different laboratories and diverse techniques were used to prepare libraries and sequence TCR repertoires, to increase sequencing depth and limit assay-specific biases. For each donor, CD4 naive and CD4 memory were each run on three plates, CD8 naive on two plates, and CD8 memory on one plate. Leukapheresis yielded between about 0.9 and 9 billion PBMCs per donor.

The donors were healthy, HIV-negative adults who had no recently reported acute infections or vaccinations. Every donor was a Caucasian adult living in Nashville, Tennessee, USA. CD4+ T cells were enriched through magnetic negative selection, after which naive cells were positively selected on CD45RA and the remaining negative fraction served as the memory subset. Blood was obtained by leukapheresis, after which PBMCs were separated by Ficoll-Histopaque density gradient centrifugation and cryopreserved in liquid nitrogen vapor phase. Analytical flow cytometry was used to check the purity and quantity of every magnetically sorted T cell population. Genomic DNA was isolated from each sorted fraction and quantified by UV absorbance on a Nanodrop 2000c. About this clone: Its antigen target is currently unknown. Base qualities are not recorded, but no much larger clone differs from it by a single base.

Using the deep immunoSEQ assay, TCR CDR3 regions were amplified from genomic DNA by multiplex PCR. Extracted genomic DNA from each cell subset was distributed evenly across all wells of several immunoSEQ 96-well plates, and each plate was treated as a replicate. For sorted subsets, 200 to 250 ng of genomic DNA, equivalent to around 31,000 T cell genomes, went into each replicate PCR. Purified libraries were measured with a Qubit 3.0 fluorometer, size-checked on a Bioanalyzer 2100, and measured again with the KAPA Library Quantification kit. Every immunoSEQ 96-well plate was sequenced on a separate single-read 150-cycle Illumina NextSeq 550 flow cell. In the paper's pipeline: The immunoSEQ output contained only junctional sequences without quality scores, so filtering could not match that applied to full-length reads. To assign V/J genes and CDR3, sequences were annotated using PyIR, a Python wrapper for IgBLAST v1.9, with IMGT germline references. Reads were filtered out if the reads had weak V/J assignments (E-value above 1e-6), no CDR3, stop codons, out-of-frame junctions, or ambiguous translated residues. V3J clonotypes were defined by identical inferred V gene, J gene, and CDR3 amino acid sequence. To compute the percentage overlap between repertoires, the number of shared unique clonotypes was divided by the size of the smaller repertoire. RTK rarefaction, the Chao1 estimator, and Recon v2.1 estimates of unobserved clonotypes were used to assess repertoire richness. For all TCRbeta clonotypes obtained by the gDNA method from four donors, generation probabilities were computed with OLGA. Not all clones reach the TCRdb copy of this immuneACCESS table, which keeps in-frame sequences only. Checked studies attribute under half of the gap to unresolved V genes and leave the rest unexplained. V and J calls and clone size follow that table, whereas D and trimming were derived from the DNA. The sample table shows about 1 million clones, and about 74% are seen once. Around 1.5% of the sample is held by the ten biggest clonotypes.

Reading the germline V gene gives CDR1 LGHNA and CDR2 YSLEER. V loses 4 bases, J loses 5 bases, and the germline ends lie 17 bases apart. The CDR3 holds 15 amino acids from the cysteine to the phenylalanine. The DNA shown is the 45-base CDR3, in frame from base 1. Study-wide findings and limitations: Sampling was restricted to blood, and TCR repertoires in tissue are likely to differ from TCR repertoires in blood. When a few donors were compared, the shared fraction of clonotypes was around 5% for naive CD4, less than 4% for naive CD8, roughly 2.5% for memory CD4, and 0.4% for memory CD8. Pairwise subsampling indicated that sequencing depth was expected to affect the degree of clonotype sharing among donors. The genetic and exposure-history diversity represented was limited by the small number of donors. Higher generation probabilities were observed for clonotypes shared by all four sorted-subset donors than for non-shared clonotypes. Naive subsets generally had larger estimated clonotype richness than memory subsets. Rarefaction of sorted-subset datasets indicated incomplete sequencing despite the large sequencing depth.

This sequence was found in a man between 18 and 35 years old in good health. Sequenced input: memory CD4+ T cells sorted from blood. The sample's cell subset or site, from its label and the paper: CD45RA-negative fraction. The chain employs TRBV4-3 and TRBJ1-2; matching of 5 bases hints at TRBD1 as the D gene. The DNA sequence reads TGCGCCAGCAGCCTGTCGGCCCAGGGAGCGTATGGCTACACCTTC. Its protein product is CASSLSAQGAYGYTF.